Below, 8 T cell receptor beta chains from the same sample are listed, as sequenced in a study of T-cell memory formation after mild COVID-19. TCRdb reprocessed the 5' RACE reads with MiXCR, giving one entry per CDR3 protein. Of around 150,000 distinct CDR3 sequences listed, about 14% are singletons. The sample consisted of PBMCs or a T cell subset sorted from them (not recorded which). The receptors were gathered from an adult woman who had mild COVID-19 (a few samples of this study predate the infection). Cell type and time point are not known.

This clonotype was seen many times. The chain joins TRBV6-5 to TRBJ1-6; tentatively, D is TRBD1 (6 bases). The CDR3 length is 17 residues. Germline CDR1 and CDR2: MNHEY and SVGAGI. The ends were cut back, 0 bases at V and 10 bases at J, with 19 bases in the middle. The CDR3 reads CASSYSMGRDIPSPLHF. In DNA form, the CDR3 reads TGTGCCAGCAGTTACTCGATGGGCCGGGACATACCCTCACCCCTCCACTTT.

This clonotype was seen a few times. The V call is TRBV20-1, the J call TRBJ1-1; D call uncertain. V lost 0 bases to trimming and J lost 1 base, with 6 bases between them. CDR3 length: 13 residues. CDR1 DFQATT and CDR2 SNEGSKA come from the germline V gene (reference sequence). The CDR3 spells CSARDNKNTEAFF. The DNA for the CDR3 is TGCAGTGCTAGAGATAACAAGAACACTGAAGCTTTCTTT.

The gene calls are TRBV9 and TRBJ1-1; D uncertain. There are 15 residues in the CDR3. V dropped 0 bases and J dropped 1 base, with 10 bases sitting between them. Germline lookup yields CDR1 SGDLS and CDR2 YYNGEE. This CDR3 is CASSVALRGNTEAFF. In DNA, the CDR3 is TGTGCCAGCAGCGTAGCGCTGCGGGGGAACACTGAAGCTTTCTTT.

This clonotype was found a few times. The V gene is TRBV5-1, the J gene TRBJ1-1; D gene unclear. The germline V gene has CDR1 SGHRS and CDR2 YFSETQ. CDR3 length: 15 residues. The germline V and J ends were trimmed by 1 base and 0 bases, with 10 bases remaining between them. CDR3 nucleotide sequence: TGCGCCAGCAGCTTGAGTACCAGCCTGAACACTGAAGCTTTCTTT. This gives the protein CASSLSTSLNTEAFF.

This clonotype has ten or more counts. CDR3 DNA sequence: TGTGCCAGCAGCCAACGCTATAGTGCCTACTCTTTTAAAACGGGAGAACCAGGCGACGAGCAGTACTTC. Translated: CASSQRYSAYSFKTGEPGDEQYF. This sequence joins TRBV7-6 and TRBJ2-7; weak D call: TRBD2 (6 bases). From germline, CDR1 is SGHVS and CDR2 FNYEAQ. V shed 5 bases and J shed 5 bases, with 43 bases lying between them. The CDR3 is 23 residues long.

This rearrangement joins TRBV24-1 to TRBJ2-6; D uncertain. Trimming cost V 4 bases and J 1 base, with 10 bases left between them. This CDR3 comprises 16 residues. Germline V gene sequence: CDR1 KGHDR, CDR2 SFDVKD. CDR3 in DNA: TGTGCCACCAGTGACCCGGCAGCGTCTGGGGCCAACGTCCTGACTTTC. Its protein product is CATSDPAASGANVLTF.

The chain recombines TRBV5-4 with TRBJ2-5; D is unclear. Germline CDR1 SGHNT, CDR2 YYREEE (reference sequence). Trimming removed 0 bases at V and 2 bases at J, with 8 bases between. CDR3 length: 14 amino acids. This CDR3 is CASSLANGQETQYF. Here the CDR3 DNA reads TGTGCCAGCAGCTTGGCGAACGGTCAAGAGACCCAGTACTTC.

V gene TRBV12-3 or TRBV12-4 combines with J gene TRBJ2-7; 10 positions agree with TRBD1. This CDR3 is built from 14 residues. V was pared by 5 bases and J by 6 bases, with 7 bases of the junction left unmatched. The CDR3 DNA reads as TGTGCCAGCAGTCCCCCCCGGACAGGGGGCGAGCAGTACTTC. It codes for CASSPPRTGGEQYF.